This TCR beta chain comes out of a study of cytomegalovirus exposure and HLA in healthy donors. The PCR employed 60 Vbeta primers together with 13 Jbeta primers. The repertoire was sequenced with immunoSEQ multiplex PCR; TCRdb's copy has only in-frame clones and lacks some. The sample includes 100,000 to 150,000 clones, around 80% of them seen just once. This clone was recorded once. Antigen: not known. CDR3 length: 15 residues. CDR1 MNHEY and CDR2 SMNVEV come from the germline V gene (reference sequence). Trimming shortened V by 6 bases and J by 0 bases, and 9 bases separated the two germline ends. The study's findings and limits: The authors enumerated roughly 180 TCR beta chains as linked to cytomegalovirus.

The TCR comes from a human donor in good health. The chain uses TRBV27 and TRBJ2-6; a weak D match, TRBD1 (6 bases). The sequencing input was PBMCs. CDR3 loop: CASRTTGSGANVLTF. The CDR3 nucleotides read TGTGCCAGCAGGACGACAGGCTCTGGGGCCAACGTCCTGACTTTC. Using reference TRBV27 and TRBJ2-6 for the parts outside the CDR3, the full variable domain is EAQVTQNPRYLITVTGKKLTVTCSQNMNHEYMSWYRQDPGLGLRQIYYSMNVEVTDKGDVPEGYKVSRKEKRNFPLILESPSPNQTSLYFCASRTTGSGANVLTFGAGSRLTVL.